A selection of T cell receptor beta chains follows, all from one sample in a study of blood T cell repertoires in COVID-19. Sequencing used immunoSEQ multiplex PCR; TCRdb keeps in-frame clones, though not all of them. The top ten clones hold about 1.7% of a sample with some 390,000 clones, roughly 90% of them seen once. The sample taken for sequencing was PBMCs or T cells enriched from blood (not recorded which). These receptors were obtained from a woman aged 25-40 years who had recovered from COVID-19. The CDR3 runs from the conserved cysteine through the conserved F or W. The D gene is left open where the match is weak. For some rows the clone size is stated as once, few or many, or as a class when expanded; others skip it.

>TRBV27|.|TRBJ1-4|.
TGTGCCAGCAGTTTAGCGGGAGGGGCAGGCGAAAAACTGTTTTTT
CASSLAGGAGEKLFF
>TRBV12-5|.|TRBJ1-2|TRBD1
TGTGCTAGTGGTTTGGTCGGTTTGCAGGGGGCAGGCTATGGCTACACCTTC
CASGLVGLQGAGYGYTF
>TRBV7-9|.|TRBJ1-1|.
TGTGCCAGCAGCCCCCTCGACAGAGGTGGCACTGAAGCTTTCTTT
CASSPLDRGGTEAFF
>TRBV5-1|.|TRBJ2-2|TRBD1
TGCGCCAGCAGCTTACAGGGGCCCGGGGAGCTGTTTTTT
CASSLQGPGELFF
>TRBV30|.|TRBJ2-7|TRBD1
TGTGCCTGGAGTACGACAGGGGGTTCCCACGAGCAGTACTTC
CAWSTTGGSHEQYF
>TRBV2|.|TRBJ2-2|TRBD2
TGTGCCAGCCTCCTAGGGGGACTAGCGGGAGTAAGCACCGGGGAGCTGTTTTTT
CASLLGGLAGVSTGELFF
>TRBV7-6|.|TRBJ2-1|.
TGTGCCAGCAGCTCTATTTACAATGAGCAGTTCTTC
CASSSIYNEQFF
>TRBV12-1|.|TRBJ2-2|.
TGTGCCAGCAGCGAAAGGTTGCCGGGGTTGGGATATGCCGGGGAGCTGTTTTTT
CASSERLPGLGYAGELFF
>TRBV5-4|.|TRBJ2-5|.
TGTGCCAGCAGCTTGGAAGGAGCCGGGGACCAAGAGACCCAGTACTTC
CASSLEGAGDQETQYF
>TRBV5-1|.|TRBJ2-5|.
TGCGCCAGCAGCCCGGGGACTCGACGAGAGACCCAGTACTTC
CASSPGTRRETQYF
>TRBV5-1|.|TRBJ2-3|.
TGCGCCAGCAGCTTGTCGCAGGGCTCTAGCACAGATACGCAGTATTTT
CASSLSQGSSTDTQYF
>TRBV12-5|.|TRBJ2-5|.
TGTGCTAGTGGTTGGGGCTGGGAGACCCAGTACTTC
CASGWGWETQYF
>TRBV6-5|.|TRBJ1-5|.
TGTGCCAGCAGTTACAACGAGGTTCAGCCCCAGCATTTT
CASSYNEVQPQHF
>TRBV4-3|.|TRBJ1-1|TRBD1
TGCGCCAGCAGCCAAGACAGGGGGCGTAAAGCTTTCTTT
CASSQDRGRKAFF
>TRBV28|.|TRBJ1-4|.
TGTGCCAGCAGGGCCCCCGGAGGTGAAAAACTGTTTTTT
CASRAPGGEKLFF
>TRBV19|.|TRBJ1-5|.
TGTGCCAGTAGTATGGAGGGCCCCTCCTTGGGTCAGCCCCAGCATTTT
CASSMEGPSLGQPQHF
>TRBV27|.|TRBJ2-7|TRBD2
TGTGCCAGCAGTTCATGGGATCGGGGGGAGTACGAGCAGTACTTC
CASSSWDRGEYEQYF
>TRBV6-5|once|TRBJ1-2|.
TGTGCCAGCAGTCCCCCACAGGGTGGTTTTGGCTACACCTTC
CASSPPQGGFGYTF
>TRBV7-3|once|TRBJ1-5|.
TGTGCCAGCAGCCGATGGGGGGGTCAGCCCCAGCATTTT
CASSRWGGQPQHF